This T cell receptor (beta chain) is from a study of identical twins. There are many counts of this clonotype. After template switching added a universal primer site, the resulting cDNA carried unique molecular identifiers. MiXCR, applied by TCRdb to the 5' RACE reads, yields one record per CDR3 protein. The table shows over 500,000 distinct CDR3 sequences, with 22% occurring only once. Germline trimming cut 5 bases from V and 0 bases from J; bases unmatched to any gene: 6. The CDR3 contains 16 residues. These data were also reused for a study on T cells expressing NK-cell markers. From that paper: It was sorted CD3+CD56-NKG2C+, CD3+CD56+NKG2C- and CD3+CD56+NKG2C+ T cells that provided the TCR beta repertoires.

The TCR originated in a woman aged 18-30 years in good health. Specimen: CD4+ T cells sorted from blood. The chain recombines TRBV12-3 or TRBV12-4 with TRBJ2-2, with 7 bases matching TRBD2. The CDR3: CASSAGVRTNTGELFF. The CDR3 DNA reads TGTGCCAGCAGTGCGGGGGTTAGGACGAACACCGGGGAGCTGTTTTTT.